This TCR beta chain was identified in a study of T cell responses to AZD1222 COVID-19 vaccine. This table comes from immunoSEQ multiplex PCR, and its TCRdb copy is limited to in-frame clones, with some not included. This table holds 100,000 to 150,000 clones, 88% found once. The CDR3 totals 15 residues. V gave up 4 bases and J gave up 1 base, with 13 bases separating them. Germline V gives CDR1 MRHNA, CDR2 SNTAGT. V gene TRBV6-4 combines with J gene TRBJ1-1; no clear D gene. This receptor was obtained from an adult who received the AZD1222 COVID-19 vaccine. The starting material was peripheral blood, obtained 28 days after the second AZD1222 dose. CDR3 amino acids: CASSAEGSGNTEAFF. CDR3 in DNA: TGTGCCAGCAGTGCTGAAGGCTCTGGGAACACTGAAGCTTTCTTT.